This entry is about one T cell receptor beta chain. These data are taken from a study of blood T cell repertoires in COVID-19. Turning to the study itself: There were acute and convalescent COVID-19 samples, and they came from the United States, Italy and Spain.

The CDR3 consists of 15 residues. V lost 4 bases, J lost 2 bases, and 4 bases stayed unmatched. The germline V gene encodes CDR1 SGHDT and CDR2 YYEEEE. Only in-frame clones appear in the TCRdb table, and some are missing; sequencing was by immunoSEQ multiplex PCR. The sample records 100,000 to 120,000 clones, about 72% being singletons. The receptor comes from a woman aged 55-70 years with acute or convalescent COVID-19. Sequenced material: peripheral blood. V is TRBV5-6 and J is TRBJ2-3, with TRBD2 identical over 10 bases. Here the CDR3 DNA reads TGTGCCAGCAGCGAGACTAGCGGGTACACAGATACGCAGTATTTT. Its protein product is CASSETSGYTDTQYF.